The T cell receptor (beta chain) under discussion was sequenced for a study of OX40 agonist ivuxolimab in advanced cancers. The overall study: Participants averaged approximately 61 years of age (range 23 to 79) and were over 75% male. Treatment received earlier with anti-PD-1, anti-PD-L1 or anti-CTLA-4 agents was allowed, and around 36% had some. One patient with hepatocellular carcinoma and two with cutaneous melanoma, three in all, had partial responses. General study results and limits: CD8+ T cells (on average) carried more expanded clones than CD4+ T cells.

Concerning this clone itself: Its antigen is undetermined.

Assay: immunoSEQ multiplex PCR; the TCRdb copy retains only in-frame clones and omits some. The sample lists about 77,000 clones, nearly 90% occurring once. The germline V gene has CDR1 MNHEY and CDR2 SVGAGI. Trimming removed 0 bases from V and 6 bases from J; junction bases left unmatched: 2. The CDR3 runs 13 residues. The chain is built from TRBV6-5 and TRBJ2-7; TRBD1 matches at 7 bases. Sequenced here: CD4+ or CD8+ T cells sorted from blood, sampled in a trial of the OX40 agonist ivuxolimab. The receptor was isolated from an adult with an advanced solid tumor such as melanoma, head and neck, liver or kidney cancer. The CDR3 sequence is CASSYSTGSEQYF. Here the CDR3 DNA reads TGTGCCAGCAGTTACTCGACAGGGAGCGAGCAGTACTTC.